Shown below are 25 T cell receptor beta chains from a single sample sequenced in a study of T-cell memory formation after mild COVID-19. TCRdb reanalysed the 5' RACE reads using MiXCR and keeps one entry per CDR3 protein. The sample lists 350,000 to 550,000 distinct CDR3 sequences, about a sixth occurring once. Input material: PBMCs or a T cell subset sorted from them (not recorded which). The receptors stem from a man between 18 and 29 years old who had mild COVID-19 (a few samples of this study predate the infection). Cell type and time point are not known.

The CDR3 nucleotides read TGCGCCAGCAGCGCCGTCCAGTTCCTGAGCACAGATACGCAGTATTTT. It codes for CASSAVQFLSTDTQYF. The chain employs TRBV5-1 and TRBJ2-3; D unresolved. This CDR3 is 16 amino acids long. Trimming removed 4 bases from V and 0 bases from J, with 15 bases in between. In germline, CDR1 is SGHRS, CDR2 YFSETQ. Combining the CDR3 with reference TRBV5-1 and TRBJ2-3 gives the whole variable domain KAGVTQTPRYLIKTRGQQVTLSCSPISGHRSVSWYQQTPGQGLQFLFEYFSETQRNKGNFPGRFSGRQFSNSRSEMNVSTLELGDSALYLCASSAVQFLSTDTQYFGPGTRLTVL.

The chain combines TRBV5-1 with TRBJ1-2, with D tentatively TRBD1 (5 bases). The CDR3 is 15 residues long. Trimming left V 5 bases short and J 3 bases short, with 17 bases between. CDR1 is SGHRS, CDR2 YFSETQ, per germline. The CDR3 is CASRWVAGPDYGYTF. As DNA, the CDR3 is TGCGCCAGCAGGTGGGTGGCAGGGCCAGACTATGGCTACACCTTC.

This clonotype was observed a handful of times. The chain is built from TRBV11-2 and TRBJ2-2, with D unclear. Germline assignment: CDR1 SGHAT and CDR2 FQNNGV. V was shortened by 8 bases and J by 5 bases, with 21 bases between the two germline ends. This CDR3 is built from 16 residues. The CDR3 region is CASLEIGPMGTGELFF. The CDR3 nucleotides are TGTGCCAGCCTCGAGATAGGCCCCATGGGGACCGGGGAGCTGTTTTTT.

This clonotype was detected a few times. The chain links TRBV6-5 to TRBJ1-1, with 8 positions matching TRBD1. The CDR3 is 14 residues long. The germline V gene encodes CDR1 MNHEY and CDR2 SVGAGI. V gave up 7 bases and J gave up 4 bases; unmatched junction bases: 8. DNA for the CDR3: TGTGCCAGCAAGCAACAGGGGGTAAGCACTGAAGCTTTCTTT. Translating it yields CASKQQGVSTEAFF.

J is TRBJ1-2 and V is TRBV29-1; no clear D gene. This CDR3 has 11 amino acids. Germline V gene data show CDR1 as SQVTM and CDR2 as ANQGSEA. CDR3 DNA: TGCACGACCGTGGGTAACTATGGCTACACCTTC. Amino acid sequence: CTTVGNYGYTF.

This clonotype showed up many times. V gene TRBV7-2 combines with J gene TRBJ2-7; 7 nucleotides align to TRBD1. From germline, CDR1 is SGHTA and CDR2 FQGNSA. The CDR3 spans 15 residues. Trimming cost V 5 bases and J 2 bases; bases outside gene matches: 9. The DNA for the CDR3 is TGTGCCAGCAGCATCGAAACGGGACAGACCTACGAGCAGTACTTC. Translated: CASSIETGQTYEQYF. The variable domain in full, completed from reference TRBV7-2 and TRBJ2-7, reads GAGVSQSPSNKVTEKGKDVELRCDPISGHTALYWYRQSLGQGLEFLIYFQGNSAPDKSGLPSDRFSAERTGGSVSTLTIQRTQQEDSAVYLCASSIETGQTYEQYFGPGTRLTVT.

V is TRBV20-1 and J is TRBJ2-3, with a possible D match to TRBD2 (7 bases). V was shortened by 6 bases and J by 2 bases, with 18 bases between the two germline ends. Looked up from germline, CDR1 is DFQATT and CDR2 is SNEGSKA (reference sequence). The length of the CDR3 is 15 residues. The CDR3 DNA reads as TGCAGTGCCATTAAAAGGGGGGGCGTCACAGATACGCAGTATTTT. Protein: CSAIKRGGVTDTQYF.

This clonotype occurred a few times. The gene calls are TRBV7-2 and TRBJ2-1; 8 positions agree with TRBD2. The length of the CDR3 is 13 residues. Germline CDR1 SGHTA, CDR2 FQGNSA. V gave up 5 bases and J gave up 9 bases; unmatched junction bases: 6. CDR3 in DNA: TGTGCCAGCAGCCAGATGGCGGGAGGTGAGCAGTTCTTC. Translation gives CASSQMAGGEQFF. The full variable domain, rest sourced from reference TRBV7-2 and TRBJ2-1, is GAGVSQSPSNKVTEKGKDVELRCDPISGHTALYWYRQSLGQGLEFLIYFQGNSAPDKSGLPSDRFSAERTGGSVSTLTIQRTQQEDSAVYLCASSQMAGGEQFFGPGTRLTVL.

The rearrangement uses TRBV6-2 or TRBV6-3 and TRBJ2-3; no definite D call. Germline V gives CDR1 MNHEY, CDR2 SVGEGT. The CDR3 runs to 14 residues. V was trimmed by 5 bases and J by 1 base, leaving 10 bases between them. This CDR3 reads CASSRRTGTDTQYF. The CDR3 DNA follows: TGTGCCAGCAGTCGACGTACAGGCACAGATACGCAGTATTTT.

This clonotype was seen at least ten times. Written as DNA, the CDR3 is TGTGCCAGCAGCTTATCCGGGGGGGCCCATACGCAGTATTTT. This translates into CASSLSGGAHTQYF. V and J are TRBV7-9 and TRBJ2-3, with 8 bases matching TRBD2. The germline gives CDR1 SEHNR, CDR2 FQNEAQ (reference sequence). Trimming took 2 bases from V and 7 from J; bases not matched to a gene: 5. The CDR3 sequence is 14 residues long.

This clonotype has ten or more counts. The V call is TRBV5-1, the J call TRBJ1-5; D gene unclear. The CDR3 totals 13 residues. The V and J ends lost 3 bases and 5 bases respectively, with 9 bases between them. Per germline, CDR1 SGHRS and CDR2 YFSETQ. CDR3 protein: CASSYKPDQPQHF. The CDR3 nucleotides read TGCGCCAGCAGCTATAAACCCGATCAGCCCCAGCATTTT.

This clonotype was observed a handful of times. The chain joins TRBV3-1 to TRBJ1-2; D gene ambiguous. The CDR3 loop spans 12 amino acids. Germline V gene data show CDR1 as LGHDT and CDR2 as YNNKEL (reference sequence). Trimming left V 10 bases short and J 5 bases short, with 14 bases between. This chain's CDR3 is CATLGSSYGYTF. The DNA of the CDR3 is TGTGCCACCCTCGGGTCCTCTTATGGCTACACCTTC.

This clonotype was counted at least ten times. This sequence joins TRBV2 and TRBJ2-2, with no clear D. V was clipped by 3 bases and J by 0 bases, with 8 bases between them. The CDR3 is 15 amino acids. Looked up from germline, CDR1 is SNHLY and CDR2 is FYNNEI. CDR3 sequence reads: CASSEGNSNTGELFF. The CDR3, as DNA: TGTGCCAGCAGTGAGGGCAATTCGAACACCGGGGAGCTGTTTTTT.

The chain links TRBV7-9 to TRBJ1-1, with D hard to call. The germline gives CDR1 SEHNR, CDR2 FQNEAQ (reference sequence). V was cut by 1 base and J by 8 bases, with 14 bases left in between. The CDR3 totals 14 residues. DNA for the CDR3: TGTGCCAGCAGCTTAGTTATTCGGGGAAAGGAAGCTTTCTTT. This sequence encodes CASSLVIRGKEAFF.

This clonotype was picked up a small number of times. The chain combines TRBV5-1 with TRBJ2-1, with D possibly being TRBD2 (6 bases). CDR1 is SGHRS and CDR2 is YFSETQ in the germline V gene. Trimming stripped 1 base from V and 0 bases from J, with 14 bases between. CDR3 size: 17 residues. In DNA form, the CDR3 reads TGCGCCAGCAGCTTGAGGGCGGGGTCTAGCTCCTACAATGAGCAGTTCTTC. Translating gives CASSLRAGSSSYNEQFF.

V usage is TRBV4-1 and J usage is TRBJ1-2, with D unresolved. The CDR3 is made up of 14 amino acids. V was cut by 0 bases and J by 8 bases, with 13 bases left in between. Looked up from germline, CDR1 is MGHRA and CDR2 is YSYEKL. DNA for the CDR3: TGCGCCAGCAGCCAAGAGAGTCTCGCTTGGGGCTACACCTTC. Its protein product is CASSQESLAWGYTF.

The chain combines TRBV29-1 with TRBJ2-5; tentatively, D is TRBD1 or TRBD2 (5 bases each). V dropped 5 bases and J dropped 2 bases, with 15 bases sitting between them. Per the germline V gene, CDR1 is SQVTM and CDR2 is ANQGSEA. This CDR3 spans 14 amino acids. CDR3 nucleotide sequence: TGCAGCGTTCCAGAGGGGCAGGGACAAGAGACCCAGTACTTC. Translation gives CSVPEGQGQETQYF.

This clonotype was counted between two and nine times. The chain links TRBV28 to TRBJ2-1; 7 positions match TRBD2. The CDR3 length is 17 residues. Per germline, CDR1 MDHEN and CDR2 SYDVKM. J gave up 4 bases and V 4 bases, and 13 bases lay outside the gene matches. The CDR3 coding sequence is TGTGCCAGCAGTTATCCCCCGACAGCGGGGAGATACAATGAGCAGTTCTTC. This translates into CASSYPPTAGRYNEQFF. The variable domain in full, with the rest retrieved from reference TRBV28 and TRBJ2-1, is DVKVTQSSRYLVKRTGEKVFLECVQDMDHENMFWYRQDPGLGLRLIYFSYDVKMKEKGDIPEGYSVSREKKERFSLILESASTNQTSMYLCASSYPPTAGRYNEQFFGPGTRLTVL.

This clonotype occurred many times. The rearrangement joins TRBV5-1 to TRBJ2-1, with 13 bases lining up with TRBD2. Germline CDR1 is SGHRS and CDR2 is YFSETQ. The CDR3 is 20 amino acids. V was clipped by 0 bases and J by 6 bases; unmatched bases: 15. The CDR3 loop reads CASSLALTSGGPLSGNEQFF. CDR3 nucleotides: TGCGCCAGCAGCTTGGCATTGACTAGCGGGGGGCCCCTATCTGGCAATGAGCAGTTCTTC.

The rearrangement joins TRBV5-6 to TRBJ2-7; D is possibly TRBD1 (5 bases). Germline-derived CDR1 and CDR2 are SGHDT and YYEEEE. Trimming cost V 4 bases and J 2 bases, with 10 bases left between them. The CDR3 sequence is 13 residues long. CDR3 bases: TGTGCCAGCAGCCCATGGACACCCTACGAGCAGTACTTC. It specifies CASSPWTPYEQYF.

This clonotype has a handful of counts. This chain connects TRBV11-2 to TRBJ2-3; D call uncertain. V lost 5 bases, J lost 2 bases, and 11 bases lay in between. The CDR3 loop spans 14 amino acids. CDR1 SGHAT and CDR2 FQNNGV come from the germline V gene. CDR3 DNA: TGTGCCAGCAGCCCAATACTGCCCACAGATACGCAGTATTTT. This encodes CASSPILPTDTQYF.

This rearrangement joins TRBV29-1 to TRBJ1-5; 7 bases fit TRBD1. Germline trimming cut 5 bases from V and 7 bases from J; bases unmatched to any gene: 8. CDR1 and CDR2 (germline): SQVTM, ANQGSEA. CDR3 length: 13 residues. This CDR3 is CSVIGGPRQPQHF. The CDR3 DNA sequence: TGCAGCGTTATAGGGGGCCCACGGCAGCCCCAGCATTTT. The full variable domain, its missing parts supplied by reference TRBV29-1 and TRBJ1-5, is SAVISQKPSRDICQRGTSLTIQCQVDSQVTMMFWYRQQPGQSLTLIATANQGSEATYESGFVIDKFPISRPNLTFSTLTVSNMSPEDSSIYLCSVIGGPRQPQHFGDGTRLSIL.

This clonotype occurred many times. The chain combines TRBV4-1 with TRBJ1-1; D is unclear. With 6 bases removed from V and 5 bases from J, the gap between germline ends came to 10 bases. Per germline, CDR1 MGHRA and CDR2 YSYEKL. CDR3 length equals 12 residues. The chain's CDR3 is CASRSGGTEAFF. DNA for the CDR3: TGCGCCAGCAGATCAGGCGGGACTGAAGCTTTCTTT.

This clonotype has ten or more counts. V usage is TRBV9 and J usage is TRBJ2-5; D is unclear. The CDR3 covers 13 residues. V was cut by 0 bases and J by 2 bases, with 5 bases left in between. Germline V gives CDR1 SGDLS, CDR2 YYNGEE. In nucleotides, the CDR3 is TGTGCCAGCAGCGTAGCGGCTCAAGAGACCCAGTACTTC. This translates into CASSVAAQETQYF.

This clonotype was picked up many times. The rearrangement joins TRBV18 to TRBJ2-1, with 7 bases lining up with TRBD1. Unmatched junction bases numbered 10, after V lost 3 bases and J lost 5 bases. The CDR3 spans 16 residues. Germline-derived CDR1 and CDR2 are KGHSH and LQKENI. The CDR3 spells CASSPLLGQENNEQFF. CDR3 bases: TGTGCCAGCTCACCCCTGCTCGGACAGGAGAACAATGAGCAGTTCTTC.